This T cell receptor beta chain was obtained from a study of T cell changes during pregnancy in multiple sclerosis. Assay used: immunoSEQ multiplex PCR; TCRdb lists only in-frame clones, some missing. Of around 56,000 clones listed, approximately 90% are singletons. The receptor comes from a female donor with multiple sclerosis, enrolled in a pregnancy study. Sequenced here: peripheral blood, sampled after pregnancy.

The CDR3 region is CATLGGGDVTGELFF. The CDR3 bases are TGTGCCACCCTAGGCGGGGGGGACGTCACCGGGGAGCTGTTTTTT. The chain uses TRBV15 and TRBJ2-2, with 9 nucleotides matching TRBD2. V was clipped by 8 bases and J by 4 bases; unmatched bases: 8. The CDR3 contains 15 residues. CDR1 and CDR2 from the germline V gene are LNHNV and YYDKDF (reference sequence).